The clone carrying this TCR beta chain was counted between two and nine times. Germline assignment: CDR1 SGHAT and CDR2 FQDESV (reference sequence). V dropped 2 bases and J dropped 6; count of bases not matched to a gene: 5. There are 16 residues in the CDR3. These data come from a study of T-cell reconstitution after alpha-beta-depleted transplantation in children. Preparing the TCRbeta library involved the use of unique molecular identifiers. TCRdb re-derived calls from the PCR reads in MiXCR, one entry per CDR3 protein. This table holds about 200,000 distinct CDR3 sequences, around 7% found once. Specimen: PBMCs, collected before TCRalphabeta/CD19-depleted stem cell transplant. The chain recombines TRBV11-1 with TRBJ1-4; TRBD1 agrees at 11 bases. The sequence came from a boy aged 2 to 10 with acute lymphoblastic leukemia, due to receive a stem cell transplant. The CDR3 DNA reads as TGTGCCAGCAGCTTACCCGAGGGACAGGGGGATGAAAAACTGTTTTTT. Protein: CASSLPEGQGDEKLFF.